The 15 T cell receptor beta chains listed next were all sequenced from one sample in a study of control samples from healthy donors and cancer patients. TCRdb's table, derived via immunoSEQ multiplex PCR, lists solely in-frame clones and lacks some. Among about 130,000 clones listed, roughly 92% were seen once. Sequenced: PBMCs. Receptors were obtained from a man of 80 years or more with head and neck cancer.

This clone was recorded only once. The chain combines TRBV3-1 (or the pseudogene TRBV3-2) with TRBJ1-3, with D unclear. Germline V gene data show CDR1 as LGHDT and CDR2 as YNNKEL (reference sequence). V lost 10 bases to trimming and J lost 4 bases, with 8 bases between them. The CDR3 runs to 11 residues. CDR3 residues: CATPTGNTIYF. CDR3 bases: TGTGCCACTCCGACCGGAAACACCATATATTTT.

The chain employs TRBV10-3 and TRBJ1-5; a possible D gene is TRBD1 (5 bases). Looked up from germline, CDR1 is ENHRY and CDR2 is SYGVKD. Trimming removed 7 bases from V and 5 bases from J, with 12 bases in between. The CDR3 covers 13 residues. As DNA, the CDR3 is TGTGCCATCACCCCGGGACCCCATCAGCCCCAGCATTTT. Its translation: CAITPGPHQPQHF.

This clone was observed a handful of times. V gene TRBV11-2 combines with J gene TRBJ1-2; D ambiguous. This CDR3 has 14 amino acids. The germline V gene encodes CDR1 SGHAT and CDR2 FQNNGV. V gave up 2 bases and J gave up 8 bases, with 15 bases separating them. The CDR3 DNA reads as TGTGCCAGCAGCTTATCAGGAGGGTCGAAAGGCTACACCTTC. This translates into CASSLSGGSKGYTF.

The rearrangement uses TRBV5-4 and TRBJ1-2; the D is unclear. This CDR3 contains 14 residues. Trimming removed 4 bases at V and 1 base at J, with 11 bases between. Looked up from germline, CDR1 is SGHNT and CDR2 is YYREEE (reference sequence). The CDR3 DNA follows: TGTGCCAGCAGCGTAGAACAGAGTAACTATGGCTACACCTTC. Its translation is CASSVEQSNYGYTF.

The chain combines TRBV4-3 with TRBJ2-7; D may be TRBD1 or TRBD2 (5 bases each). The germline CDR1 and CDR2 sequences are LGHNA and YSLEER. There are 17 residues in the CDR3. Trimming shortened V by 7 bases and J by 0 bases, and 22 bases separated the two germline ends. CDR3 coding DNA: TGCGCCAGCATCATAAGGGACGGACCGTTCAGCTCCTACGAGCAGTACTTC. This translates into CASIIRDGPFSSYEQYF.

The rearrangement joins TRBV19 to TRBJ1-5; D gene uncertain. CDR3 length equals 13 residues. Trimming stripped 3 bases from V and 5 bases from J, with 8 bases between. Per germline, CDR1 LNHDA and CDR2 SQIVND (reference sequence). The CDR3 protein is CASSIWPDQPQHF. Here the CDR3 DNA reads TGTGCCAGTAGTATCTGGCCCGATCAGCCCCAGCATTTT.

The chain has TRBV7-6 and TRBJ2-5; D may be TRBD1 (6 bases). V lost 5 bases to trimming and J lost 5 bases, with 18 bases between them. The germline gives CDR1 SGHVS, CDR2 FNYEAQ. The CDR3 is 15 residues long. The CDR3 sequence: CASSAFRDTRETQYF. In DNA, the CDR3 is TGTGCCAGCAGCGCCTTCCGGGACACACGGGAGACCCAGTACTTC.

This chain connects TRBV3-1 (or the pseudogene TRBV3-2) to TRBJ2-7, with D maybe TRBD1 (6 bases). Germline values: CDR1 LGHDT, CDR2 YNNKEL (reference sequence). CDR3 length: 17 amino acids. V was clipped by 2 bases and J by 4 bases, with 21 bases between them. The CDR3 region is CASSQSPLRGKTYEQYF. The CDR3 region has the DNA TGTGCCAGCAGCCAAAGCCCCCTGAGGGGGAAGACGTACGAGCAGTACTTC.

The chain is built from TRBV5-1 and TRBJ2-1, with 9 bases identical to TRBD2. This CDR3 is built from 15 residues. V was clipped by 0 bases and J by 7 bases; unmatched bases: 5. The germline CDR1 and CDR2 sequences are SGHRS and YFSETQ. The CDR3 bases are TGCGCCAGCAGCTTGGCAGGGACTAGCATGAATGAGCAGTTCTTC. Translating it yields CASSLAGTSMNEQFF. Filled out from reference TRBV5-1 and TRBJ2-1, the complete variable domain reads KAGVTQTPRYLIKTRGQQVTLSCSPISGHRSVSWYQQTPGQGLQFLFEYFSETQRNKGNFPGRFSGRQFSNSRSEMNVSTLELGDSALYLCASSLAGTSMNEQFFGPGTRLTVL.

V usage is TRBV7-7 and J usage is TRBJ1-5, with D hard to call. Germline CDR1 is SSHAT and CDR2 is FNYEAQ (reference sequence). Trimming cost V 4 bases and J 6 bases, with 10 bases left between them. The CDR3 totals 13 residues. Written as DNA, the CDR3 is TGTGCCAGCAGCTCCGGTCCAGGTCAGCCCCAGCATTTT. Translated, it gives CASSSGPGQPQHF.

The gene calls are TRBV9 and TRBJ2-7; perhaps D is TRBD1 or TRBD2 (5 bases each). V shed 0 bases and J shed 7 bases, with 14 bases lying between them. The CDR3 runs to 14 residues. CDR1 SGDLS and CDR2 YYNGEE come from the germline V gene. The CDR3 DNA sequence: TGTGCCAGCAGCGTAGACGGGACCCTTGATGAGCAGTACTTC. Protein: CASSVDGTLDEQYF. The variable domain in full, completed from reference TRBV9 and TRBJ2-7, reads DSGVTQTPKHLITATGQRVTLRCSPRSGDLSVYWYQQSLDQGLQFLIQYYNGEERAKGNILERFSAQQFPDLHSELNLSSLELGDSALYFCASSVDGTLDEQYFGPGTRLTVT.

V is TRBV15 and J is TRBJ1-5; perhaps TRBD1 as D (5 bases). The CDR3 covers 15 residues. V was cut by 1 base and J by 6 bases, with 13 bases left in between. The germline V gene has CDR1 LNHNV and CDR2 YYDKDF (reference sequence). This CDR3 is CATSRGGAASQPQHF. The CDR3 region has the DNA TGTGCCACCAGCAGAGGTGGGGCGGCGAGTCAGCCCCAGCATTTT.

This chain connects TRBV14 to TRBJ1-4; 10 bases align to TRBD1. This CDR3 is 17 amino acids long. J lost 8 bases, V lost 1 base, and 10 bases had no gene match. Germline lookup yields CDR1 SGHDN and CDR2 FVKESK. This chain's CDR3 is CASSQGRTGTGVEKLFF. The CDR3 DNA reads as TGTGCCAGCAGCCAAGGAAGGACCGGGACAGGGGTCGAAAAACTGTTTTTT. Based on the CDR3 plus reference TRBV14 and TRBJ1-4, the full variable domain is EAGVTQFPSHSVIEKGQTVTLRCDPISGHDNLYWYRRVMGKEIKFLLHFVKESKQDESGMPNNRFLAERTGGTYSTLKVQPAELEDSGVYFCASSQGRTGTGVEKLFFGSGTQLSVL.

The rearrangement links TRBV5-1 to TRBJ1-1, with 7 bases fitting TRBD1. After removal of 2 bases from V and 4 bases from J, the junction contained 5 bases not matched to a gene. The CDR3 is 14 amino acids. The germline CDR1 and CDR2 sequences are SGHRS and YFSETQ. The CDR3 reads CASSFSGGITEAFF. DNA of the CDR3: TGCGCCAGCAGCTTCTCAGGGGGTATCACTGAAGCTTTCTTT.

This clone has just one count. The V call is TRBV5-1, the J call TRBJ2-3; possible D gene TRBD1, 6 bases. This CDR3 contains 16 residues. Trimming stripped 0 bases from V and 7 bases from J, with 18 bases between. The germline gives CDR1 SGHRS, CDR2 YFSETQ. The CDR3 DNA follows: TGCGCCAGCAGCTTGGGTGGGGGCCGCCCCGGTCATACGCAGTATTTT. It translates to CASSLGGGRPGHTQYF.